The source of this T cell receptor beta chain is a study of response to subunit inactivated influenza vaccine. Findings of the study overall: After each seasonal influenza vaccination, few new T cells are recruited, the authors suggested.

In TCRdb, the RT-PCR reads were re-called with MiXCR into one record per CDR3 protein. Found here are hundreds of thousands of distinct CDR3 sequences, 12% to 15% of them singletons; the top ten hold approximately 7.6%. This CDR3 region has 14 residues. V lost 5 bases, J lost 5 bases, and 2 bases stayed unmatched. Germline assignment: CDR1 SEHNR and CDR2 FQNEAQ (reference sequence). This clonotype was seen many times. Its antigen is undetermined. The rearrangement uses TRBV7-9 and TRBJ1-5, with 11 bases that match TRBD1. Sequencing was performed on PBMCs from blood, taken approximately 15 days before vaccination. This receptor was identified in a man in his forties or fifties who received an inactivated influenza vaccine. The CDR3 DNA reads as TGTGCCAGCAGCGGGACAGGGGGGGATCAGCCCCAGCATTTT. Amino acids: CASSGTGGDQPQHF.